The next 22 T cell receptor beta chains were all read from a single sample in a study of regulatory T cells in long-lasting Graves disease. CDR3-region Arm-PCR and iRepertoire HTBI primers produced the TCR beta libraries. One entry per CDR3 protein results from TCRdb running MiXCR on the multiplex PCR reads. This sample has fewer than 400,000 distinct CDR3 sequences; roughly a fifth occur once, and the top ten carry less than 30%. As for time point: persistent/refractory GD, antithyroid drugs over 5 years with positive TRAb. With RNA extracted from PBMCs as input, the TCR library was made. The sample here was peripheral blood mononuclear cells (PBMCs), taken when the disease was refractory, from a patient treated with antithyroid drugs. The receptors derive from a female donor with Graves disease.

V usage is TRBV4-1 and J usage is TRBJ2-7, with 9 bases identical to TRBD2. V was clipped by 1 base and J by 2 bases; unmatched bases: 6. Germline values: CDR1 MGHRA, CDR2 YSYEKL. The CDR3 extends over 16 amino acids. This CDR3 reads CASSQGDSGRPYEQYF. The CDR3 DNA reads TGCGCCAGCAGCCAAGGCGATAGCGGGAGACCCTACGAGCAGTACTTC.

The chain has TRBV10-2 and TRBJ1-1; possibly TRBD1 for D (6 bases). This CDR3 is 12 amino acids long. Germline V gives CDR1 WSHSY, CDR2 SAAADI. V was cut by 8 bases and J by 1 base, with 8 bases left in between. CDR3 residues: CASLQGNTEAFF. DNA for the CDR3: TGCGCCAGCTTACAGGGGAACACTGAAGCTTTCTTT.

The chain uses TRBV24-1 and TRBJ1-5; D unresolved. Trimming cost V 1 base and J 7 bases, with 13 bases left between them. Germline V CDR1 and CDR2: KGHDR, SFDVKD. The CDR3 has 15 amino acids. CDR3 protein: CATSDLANKEQPQHF. For the CDR3, the DNA is TGTGCCACCAGTGATTTAGCGAATAAGGAACAGCCCCAGCATTTT.

The chain has TRBV5-1 and TRBJ2-6; 7 bases fit TRBD1. The CDR3 loop spans 18 amino acids. The ends lost 4 bases at V and 1 base at J; junction bases unmatched: 11. CDR1 is SGHRS, CDR2 YFSETQ, per germline. The CDR3 DNA follows: TGCGCCAGCAGCGCTGACAGGGTAGGACAGTCTGGGGCCAACGTCCTGACTTTC. It specifies CASSADRVGQSGANVLTF.

This clonotype has just a few counts. The gene calls are TRBV28 and TRBJ2-2; D is ambiguous. The V gene lost 7 bases and the J gene lost 5 bases, with 26 bases spanning the gap. The CDR3 totals 18 residues. Looked up from germline, CDR1 is MDHEN and CDR2 is SYDVKM. CDR3 protein: CASNYPGRTETFTGELFF. Here the CDR3 DNA reads TGTGCCAGCAATTACCCGGGTAGGACGGAGACCTTTACCGGGGAGCTGTTTTTT.

Details on this clonotype: With a much larger clone just one base away, this may be a read error. V and J are TRBV11-2 and TRBJ1-2; D is undetermined. CDR3 length: 13 residues. In germline, CDR1 is SGHAT, CDR2 FQNNGV. Trimming stripped 1 base from V and 5 bases from J, with 8 bases between. The CDR3 bases are TGTGCCAGCAGCTTAGTTACAGCTTATGGCTACACCTTC. It is translated as CASSLVTAYGYTF.

This chain joins TRBV29-1 and TRBJ2-7, with D tentatively TRBD1 (6 bases). V was pared by 6 bases and J by 2 bases, with 14 bases between. Germline lookup yields CDR1 SQVTM and CDR2 ANQGSEA. The CDR3 runs 13 residues. CDR3 bases: TGCAGCGTGGCCGGGACACTGACCTACGAGCAGTACTTC. Protein: CSVAGTLTYEQYF.

This clonotype has a single count. The chain has TRBV4-1 and TRBJ1-3; D is undetermined. The CDR3 length is 16 residues. V shed 4 bases and J shed 0 bases, with 13 bases lying between them. Germline CDR1 MGHRA, CDR2 YSYEKL. The CDR3 DNA is TGCGCCAGCAGCCCGGGCCGGGTTCGCTCTGGAAACACCATATATTTT. Amino acid sequence: CASSPGRVRSGNTIYF.

This clonotype was detected many times. This chain uses TRBV15 with TRBJ1-5; D is undetermined. With 3 bases removed from V and 7 bases from J, the gap between germline ends came to 13 bases. Germline-derived CDR1 and CDR2 are LNHNV and YYDKDF (reference sequence). The CDR3 is 14 residues long. For the CDR3, the DNA is TGTGCCACCAGCAGGGCCGGGGTATCCCAGCCCCAGCATTTT. Amino acids: CATSRAGVSQPQHF.

This clonotype was counted many times. The chain joins TRBV6-2 or TRBV6-3 to TRBJ2-7; 7 positions match TRBD1. The V segment lost 6 bases and the J segment 2 bases; nucleotides outside the gene matches: 4. CDR1 and CDR2 (germline): MNHEY, SVGEGT. The CDR3 is 13 residues long. For the CDR3, the DNA is TGTGCCAGCAGAGAACAGGGGCCCTACGAGCAGTACTTC. This gives the protein CASREQGPYEQYF.

The V and J genes are TRBV3-1 and TRBJ1-6; TRBD1 matches at 7 bases. V dropped 4 bases and J dropped 5; count of bases not matched to a gene: 8. The CDR3 has 16 residues. Germline V gene sequence: CDR1 LGHDT, CDR2 YNNKEL (reference sequence). As DNA, the CDR3 is TGTGCCAGCAGCCGGGCTGGACAGGCTCATAATTCACCCCTCCACTTT. It codes for CASSRAGQAHNSPLHF.

This clonotype was picked up many times. V and J are TRBV20-1 and TRBJ1-4; D is undetermined. The CDR3 is 14 amino acids. CDR1 is DFQATT, CDR2 SNEGSKA, per germline (reference sequence). The germline V and J ends were trimmed by 3 bases and 8 bases, with 16 bases remaining between them. This CDR3 reads CSASALGLVEKLFF. The CDR3 DNA is TGCAGTGCTAGTGCCCTCGGGCTGGTGGAAAAACTGTTTTTT.

As for this clonotype: Just one base apart from a much larger clone, this may be a read error. This sequence joins TRBV30 and TRBJ1-1; D uncertain. The CDR3 has 12 amino acids. Per germline, CDR1 GTSNPN and CDR2 SVGIG (reference sequence). The V end lost 0 bases, the J end lost 7 bases, and 9 bases lay between the germline ends. CDR3 nucleotide sequence: TGTGCCTGGAGTGTGGCAAGGATTGAAGCTTTCTTT. This codes for CAWSVARIEAFF.

This clonotype was seen a few times. The CDR3 DNA follows: TGTGCCTGGGGGCAGGATAGCAATCAGCCCCAGCATTTT. This sequence encodes CAWGQDSNQPQHF. The chain is built from TRBV30 and TRBJ1-5; D unclear. This CDR3 is 13 amino acids long. Germline V gene lookup returns CDR1 GTSNPN and CDR2 SVGIG (reference sequence). Trimming removed 5 bases from V and 0 bases from J, with 8 bases in between.

There are many counts of this clonotype. The chain couples TRBV7-2 to TRBJ1-5; the D is unclear. The length of the CDR3 is 13 residues. Germline V gives CDR1 SGHTA, CDR2 FQGNSA. Trimming shortened V by 3 bases and J by 7 bases, and 10 bases separated the two germline ends. The CDR3 loop reads CASSFRLGQPQHF. The CDR3, as DNA: TGTGCCAGCAGCTTCCGTCTCGGGCAGCCCCAGCATTTT. Full variable domain (missing parts from reference TRBV7-2 and TRBJ1-5): GAGVSQSPSNKVTEKGKDVELRCDPISGHTALYWYRQSLGQGLEFLIYFQGNSAPDKSGLPSDRFSAERTGGSVSTLTIQRTQQEDSAVYLCASSFRLGQPQHFGDGTRLSIL.

This clonotype was counted between two and nine times. J is TRBJ2-6 and V is TRBV6-1; D gene unclear. The CDR3 sequence is 17 residues long. V lost 3 bases to trimming and J lost 0 bases, with 12 bases between them. The germline gives CDR1 MNHNS, CDR2 SASEGT. The CDR3 spells CASSENIAGSGANVLTF. The CDR3 DNA reads TGTGCCAGCAGTGAGAATATTGCAGGCTCTGGGGCCAACGTCCTGACTTTC.

Remarks on this clonotype: A much larger clone differs by one base, so this may be a read error. The chain carries TRBV7-9 and TRBJ1-1; no reliable D call. This CDR3 spans 15 amino acids. The germline gives CDR1 SEHNR, CDR2 FQNEAQ (reference sequence). The V gene lost 5 bases and the J gene lost 1 base, with 14 bases spanning the gap. CDR3 in amino acids: CASSPRNTGNTEAFF. In DNA form, the CDR3 reads TGTGCCAGCAGCCCCCGAAACACGGGGAACACTGAAGCTTTCTTT.

This clonotype came up many times. This sequence joins TRBV11-2 and TRBJ1-1; possibly TRBD1 for D (5 bases). The CDR3 runs 15 residues. Germline-derived CDR1 and CDR2 are SGHAT and FQNNGV. V was clipped by 1 base and J by 4 bases, with 13 bases between them. Here the CDR3 DNA reads TGTGCCAGCAGCTTAGTCATCCAGGGCATCACTGAAGCTTTCTTT. Protein product: CASSLVIQGITEAFF. Variable domain in full (rest from reference TRBV11-2 and TRBJ1-1): EAGVAQSPRYKIIEKRQSVAFWCNPISGHATLYWYQQILGQGPKLLIQFQNNGVVDDSQLPKDRFSAERLKGVDSTLKIQPAKLEDSAVYLCASSLVIQGITEAFFGQGTRLTVV.

This clonotype came up many times. The J gene is TRBJ1-5, the V gene TRBV12-3 or TRBV12-4; 7 nucleotides align to TRBD1. The CDR3 covers 15 residues. Unmatched junction bases numbered 5, after V lost 6 bases and J lost 0 bases. In nucleotides, the CDR3 is TGTGCCAGCAGGCTTGGGACAGATAGCAATCAGCCCCAGCATTTT. Amino acid sequence: CASRLGTDSNQPQHF.

At least ten counts were recorded for this clonotype. V and J are TRBV12-3 or TRBV12-4 and TRBJ1-6; the D is unclear. This CDR3 is built from 14 residues. With 2 bases removed from V and 10 bases from J, the gap between germline ends came to 12 bases. The CDR3 sequence: CASSLLPEGSPLHF. The DNA for the CDR3 is TGTGCCAGCAGTTTACTCCCAGAAGGGTCACCCCTCCACTTT.

This clonotype occurred a few times. J is TRBJ2-3 and V is TRBV7-2; 13 bases agree with TRBD2. CDR3 length: 16 residues. In germline, CDR1 is SGHTA, CDR2 FQGNSA. The V segment lost 2 bases and the J segment 5 bases; nucleotides outside the gene matches: 4. The CDR3 spells CASSLRGLAGVDTQYF. CDR3 nucleotide sequence: TGTGCCAGCAGCTTACGTGGACTAGCGGGGGTAGATACGCAGTATTTT. The full variable domain, rest sourced from reference TRBV7-2 and TRBJ2-3, is GAGVSQSPSNKVTEKGKDVELRCDPISGHTALYWYRQSLGQGLEFLIYFQGNSAPDKSGLPSDRFSAERTGGSVSTLTIQRTQQEDSAVYLCASSLRGLAGVDTQYFGPGTRLTVL.

This clonotype is a singleton in its sample. V and J are TRBV6-1 and TRBJ2-5; the D gene is possibly TRBD2 (6 bases). Per the germline V gene, CDR1 is MNHNS and CDR2 is SASEGT. This CDR3 has 13 amino acids. V was shortened by 7 bases and J by 5 bases, with 14 bases between the two germline ends. The CDR3 nucleotides read TGTGCCAGCATATACGGGGGATGGGAGACCCAGTACTTC. It codes for CASIYGGWETQYF.